This paragraph reports one T cell receptor (beta chain). The source of the sample is a study of CD8 T cells in Susac syndrome. Roughly 0.45 to 1 ug RNA was reverse transcribed with random hexamers. TCRdb re-analysed the immunoSEQ multiplex PCR reads in MiXCR, keeping a single row per CDR3 protein. The table has roughly 330,000 distinct CDR3 sequences, roughly nine tenths seen once; the top ten hold approximately 0.065%. Germline CDR1 is MGHRA and CDR2 is YSYEKL. J was trimmed by 4 bases and V by 8 bases; bases with no gene match: 8. The CDR3 covers 15 residues. The clonotype comes from a human donor with multiple sclerosis. The chain is built from TRBV4-1 and TRBJ2-3; 11 bases line up with TRBD1. The material sequenced was CD4+ T cells from PBMCs. The CDR3 coding sequence is TGCGCCAGCGGGGGGACAGGGGGAATCGCAGATACGCAGTATTTT. It encodes CASGGTGGIADTQYF.